One sample yielded the 3 T cell receptor beta chains listed below, sequenced in a study of CD8+ T cells in alopecia areata. Extraction of RNA preceded its reverse transcription into cDNA, which served as the sequencing template. Clones were sequenced by immunoSEQ multiplex PCR, and TCRdb holds only the in-frame ones, with some missing. The table has 200,000 to 250,000 clones, 57% seen once. The sequencing here drew on CD4+ T cells sorted from blood, taken at week 0. The receptors come from a human donor with alopecia areata.

Note on this clone: Other DNA variants within this sample encode the same CDR3. The chain links TRBV30 to TRBJ2-7; 7 bases agree with TRBD1. Germline V CDR1 and CDR2: GTSNPN, SVGIG (reference sequence). The ends lost 1 base at V and 3 bases at J; junction bases unmatched: 3. This CDR3 is 13 amino acids long. CDR3 amino acids: CAWSGQGSYEQYF. The CDR3, as DNA: TGTGCCTGGAGTGGACAGGGAAGCTACGAGCAGTACTTC.

The rearrangement links TRBV5-1 to TRBJ1-1; D gene uncertain. With 1 base removed from V and 4 bases from J, the gap between germline ends came to 14 bases. This CDR3 comprises 15 residues. Germline assignment: CDR1 SGHRS and CDR2 YFSETQ. This CDR3 reads CASSLTLIVGTEAFF. The CDR3 DNA is TGCGCCAGCAGCTTGACCCTAATAGTGGGCACTGAAGCTTTCTTT.

The chain uses TRBV6-6 and TRBJ1-1, with D unresolved. The germline gives CDR1 MNHNY, CDR2 SVGAGI (reference sequence). Trimming took 8 bases from V and 1 from J, leaving 5 bases between them. The CDR3 sequence is 11 residues long. CDR3: CASHQNTEAFF. The CDR3 bases are TGTGCCAGCCATCAGAACACTGAAGCTTTCTTT.